The present T cell receptor beta chain was sequenced within a study of blood T cell repertoires in COVID-19. The overall study: The United States, Italy and Spain provided the acute and convalescent COVID-19 samples. The analysed material was cDNA or gDNA that came from T cells, B-cell-depleted T cells, or PBMCs.

How the authors handled the data: Reference gene primer amplification in the assay estimated nucleated cell counts. Some clones are missing from TCRdb's copy, which holds only in-frame ones; the method was immunoSEQ multiplex PCR. The DNA gave D and trimming, while V, J and clone size come from that table. The sample holds some 38,000 clones; approximately 90% are singletons and the top ten take roughly a fifth. This CDR3 is built from 15 residues. Germline V lookup: CDR1 SGHNT, CDR2 YYREEE (reference sequence). V lost 4 bases, J lost 2 bases, and 16 bases lay in between. This clone was detected only a few times.

This receptor was taken from a man between 65 and 80 years old with acute or convalescent COVID-19. V and J are TRBV5-4 and TRBJ2-7; no firm D call. The source material was peripheral blood. The CDR3 spells CASSPSLGLTYEQYF. The CDR3 bases are TGTGCCAGCAGCCCGAGTCTGGGCTTAACCTACGAGCAGTACTTC.